The rows below give T cell receptor beta chains drawn from one sample of a study of control samples from healthy donors and cancer patients. Clones were read by immunoSEQ multiplex PCR, and TCRdb kept only the in-frame ones, dropping some. Found here are about 160,000 clones, around 94% of them singletons; the top ten hold 13% to 15%. Source material: PBMCs. Receptors were obtained from a man aged 55-75 years with colorectal cancer. The CDR3 runs from the conserved cysteine through the conserved F or W. Fields, in order: V gene, D gene, J gene, CDR3 protein, CDR3 DNA. A D gene is named only where the DNA matches it firmly.

TRBV5-1,-,TRBJ1-3,CASSLGPMTSGNTIYF,TGCGCCAGCAGCTTGGGCCCGATGACCTCTGGAAACACCATATATTTT
TRBV12-3/TRBV12-4,-,TRBJ2-1,CASSFQPNEQFF,TGTGCCAGCAGTTTTCAGCCCAATGAGCAGTTCTTC
TRBV7-2,-,TRBJ1-2,CASSLSGYSDYGYTF,TGTGCCAGCAGCTTATCGGGGTACAGCGACTATGGCTACACCTTC
TRBV25-1,TRBD1,TRBJ2-7,CASSLGQGSYEQYF,TGTGCCAGCAGTCTGGGACAGGGTTCCTACGAGCAGTACTTC
TRBV5-1,-,TRBJ1-1,CASSQQGNTEAFF,TGCGCCAGCAGCCAACAGGGGAACACTGAAGCTTTCTTT
TRBV7-9,-,TRBJ2-7,CASSLVRRGDLEQYF,TGTGCCAGCAGCTTAGTCCGACGGGGCGACTTAGAGCAGTACTTC
TRBV7-9,-,TRBJ1-1,CASSLDSSEAFF,TGTGCCAGCAGCTTAGATAGCAGTGAAGCTTTCTTT
TRBV4-2,-,TRBJ1-2,CASSQEGPNYGYTF,TGTGCCAGCAGCCAAGAGGGGCCGAACTATGGCTACACCTTC
TRBV27,TRBD1,TRBJ1-2,CASSSAGTDRGYTF,TGTGCCAGCAGTTCCGCCGGGACAGACCGTGGCTACACCTTC
TRBV21-1,-,TRBJ1-1,CASSTRTGVNTEAFF,TGTGCCAGCAGCACCCGGACAGGGGTGAACACTGAAGCTTTCTTT
TRBV2,-,TRBJ2-3,CASGGTTDTQYF,TGTGCCAGCGGGGGGACTACAGATACGCAGTATTTT
TRBV6-5,-,TRBJ2-7,CASSYSSISSYEQYF,TGTGCCAGCAGTTACTCGTCGATAAGCTCCTACGAGCAGTACTTC
TRBV10-1,TRBD2,TRBJ2-3,CASSGTSGVLDTQYF,TGCGCCAGCAGTGGGACTAGCGGGGTTTTAGATACGCAGTATTTT
TRBV29-1,-,TRBJ1-1,CSVNMGSTEAFF,TGCAGCGTTAATATGGGATCTACTGAAGCTTTCTTT
TRBV5-1,-,TRBJ1-1,CASSLLGVTNTEAFF,TGCGCCAGCAGCTTGTTAGGAGTTACTAACACTGAAGCTTTCTTT
TRBV6-5,-,TRBJ2-7,CSAQWAYEQYF,TGTTCTGCACAATGGGCCTACGAGCAGTACTTC
TRBV27,-,TRBJ2-3,CASRARASSTDTQYF,TGTGCCAGCAGGGCGCGGGCCTCTAGCACAGATACGCAGTATTTT